The clone carrying this TCR beta chain was detected ten times or more. Its antigen is not identified. TCR alpha and beta CDR3 regions were amplified from RNA using iRepertoire nested multiplex PCR. In TCRdb, the multiplex PCR reads were re-called with MiXCR into one record per CDR3 protein. Of about 99,000 distinct CDR3 sequences listed, less than 30% are singletons. These data belong to a study of glioma-infiltrating T cells. The germline CDR1 and CDR2 sequences are MDHEN and SYDVKM. The CDR3 extends over 8 amino acids. V lost 8 bases, J lost 11 bases, and 6 bases lay in between. Study results and caveats: Tissue-blood divergence was below expectation in non-neoplastic patients, above in gliomas.

The receptor was isolated from a human donor with low-grade glioma or glioblastoma, undergoing nonglioma brain surgery, or in good health (not recorded which). This chain joins TRBV28 and TRBJ1-2; D unclear. Sequencing was done on a sample of glioma tissue, nonneoplastic brain tissue, or PBMCs (not recorded which). The CDR3 DNA sequence: TGTGCCAGCGGCCGTTACACCTTC. This translates into CASGRYTF.